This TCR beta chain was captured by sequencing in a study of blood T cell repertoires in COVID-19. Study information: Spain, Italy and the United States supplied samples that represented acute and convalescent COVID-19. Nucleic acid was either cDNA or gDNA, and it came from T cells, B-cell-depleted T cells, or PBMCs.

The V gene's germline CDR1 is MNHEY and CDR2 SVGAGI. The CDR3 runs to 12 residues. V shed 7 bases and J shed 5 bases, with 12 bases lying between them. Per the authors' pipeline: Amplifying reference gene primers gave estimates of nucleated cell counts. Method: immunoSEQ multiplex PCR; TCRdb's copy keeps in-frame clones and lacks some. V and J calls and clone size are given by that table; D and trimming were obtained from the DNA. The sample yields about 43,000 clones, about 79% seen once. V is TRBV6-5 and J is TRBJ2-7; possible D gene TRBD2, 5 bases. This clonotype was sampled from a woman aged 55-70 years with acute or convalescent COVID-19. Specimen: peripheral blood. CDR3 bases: TGTGCCAGCAAAAGGGAGCTCCACGAGCAGTACTTC. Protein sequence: CASKRELHEQYF.